The 6 T cell receptor beta chains given below trace back to one sample, sequenced in a study of blood T cells in healthy people across ages (dated by TCRdb to between 2014 and 2017). The method behind the library was 5' RACE. The sample was run on an Illumina HiSeq 2500. A second about 7 to 11 cycle PCR used a sample-barcoded 5' primer and a J-beta primer mix. TCRdb reran the public reads through fastp at Q25 and MiXCR, keeping productive beta chains. Rows are unified per CDR3 protein, each entry keeping the most common DNA and genes. This sample has around 990,000 distinct CDR3 sequences in its table, and roughly a quarter of those were observed once. Approximately 0.71% of the sample belongs to the ten largest clones. These sequences were also reported in another study, on T cells of mothers and their children.

Sequences were obtained from blood. These receptors all come from a girl aged 2 to 9 in good health.

This clonotype occurred once. This chain links TRBV7-8 with TRBJ2-4, with TRBD2 matching 9 bases. Germline CDR1 reads SGHVS; CDR2 reads FQNEAQ. The CDR3 totals 19 residues. J lost 4 bases, V lost 1 base, and 14 bases had no gene match. The CDR3, as DNA: TGTGCCAGCAGCTTAGGCACTAGCGGGCTCCCACTGGGGAAAAACATTCAGTACTTC. This translates into CASSLGTSGLPLGKNIQYF.

The genes are TRBV6-6 and TRBJ1-1; 7 bases line up with TRBD1. This CDR3 has 14 amino acids. J gave up 2 bases and V 7 bases, and 7 bases lay outside the gene matches. The germline CDR1 and CDR2 sequences are MNHNY and SVGAGI (reference sequence). The CDR3 DNA sequence: TGTGCCAGCACCTTGACAGGGACAAACACTGAAGCTTTCTTT. Protein product: CASTLTGTNTEAFF.

The V call is TRBV29-1, the J call TRBJ1-3; D unresolved. CDR1 and CDR2 from the germline V gene are SQVTM and ANQGSEA. Trimming cost V 3 bases and J 2 bases, with 5 bases left between them. This CDR3 comprises 12 residues. As DNA, the CDR3 is TGCAGCGTTGATGGACCTGGAAACACCATATATTTT. It encodes CSVDGPGNTIYF.

This clonotype occurred a few times. The J gene is TRBJ1-2, the V gene TRBV12-3 or TRBV12-4; TRBD1 is a possible D gene (5 bases). CDR3 length: 12 residues. V gave up 3 bases and J gave up 8 bases, with 10 bases separating them. The CDR3 nucleotides are TGTGCCAGCAGTTTTGGAGGGGTCGGCTACACCTTC. This gives the protein CASSFGGVGYTF.

This chain links TRBV2 with TRBJ2-7, with D uncertain. CDR1 and CDR2 from the germline V gene are SNHLY and FYNNEI. This CDR3 region has 12 residues. V gave up 2 bases and J gave up 5 bases, with 7 bases separating them. CDR3 coding DNA: TGTGCCAGCAGTGAATGGAGAAACGAGCAGTACTTC. The encoded protein is CASSEWRNEQYF.

The CDR3: CASSFGRAKGEQYF. The CDR3 bases are TGTGCCAGCAGCTTTGGCAGGGCCAAGGGCGAGCAGTACTTC. The chain links TRBV11-2 to TRBJ2-7, with D possibly being TRBD1 (5 bases). The CDR3 sequence is 14 residues long. V was cut by 3 bases and J by 6 bases, with 15 bases left in between. CDR1 is SGHAT, CDR2 FQNNGV, per germline.